This passage covers 28 T cell receptor beta chains from one sample sequenced in a study of identical twins (dated by TCRdb to the mid-2010s). The library was produced with 5' RACE. The run used an Illumina HiSeq 2000. The raw public data were reprocessed by TCRdb itself: fastp quality trimming at Q25, MiXCR clonotype calling, in-frame beta chains only. Identical CDR3 protein sequences are pooled into one entry, listed with their most common genes and DNA. The sample table records 450,000 or so distinct CDR3 sequences; approximately 14% of these occur just once. Of the sample, around 0.52% is held by the ten largest clones. This sample was shared with a second study, whose subject was yellow fever vaccine responses in identical twins.

The specimen was CD4+ T cells sorted from blood. The source of these receptors is a woman between 18 and 30 years old in good health.

This clonotype was found a few times. This chain links TRBV7-3 with TRBJ2-2; D remains ambiguous. The germline gives CDR1 SGHTA, CDR2 FQGTGA. V was pared by 1 base and J by 1 base, with 10 bases between. The CDR3 length is 16 residues. CDR3 protein: CASSLILPRNTGELFF. CDR3 DNA sequence: TGTGCCAGCAGCTTAATCCTCCCCAGGAACACCGGGGAGCTGTTTTTT.

This clonotype has a handful of counts. The rearrangement uses TRBV6-2 or TRBV6-3 and TRBJ2-5; a weak D match, TRBD2 (5 bases). Trimming took 6 bases from V and 8 from J, leaving 16 bases between them. Germline CDR1 is MNHEY and CDR2 is SVGEGT. The CDR3 loop spans 13 amino acids. The CDR3 nucleotides are TGTGCCAGCAGACGAGACTCTGAGGGAACCCAGTACTTC. As protein: CASRRDSEGTQYF.

This clonotype was counted between two and nine times. The chain is built from TRBV15 and TRBJ2-5, with a possible D match to TRBD1 (7 bases). Germline CDR1 reads LNHNV; CDR2 reads YYDKDF (reference sequence). CDR3 size: 14 residues. Trimming took 5 bases from V and 4 from J, leaving 14 bases between them. CDR3 sequence: CATSAGGSGETQYF. In DNA form, the CDR3 reads TGTGCCACCAGCGCAGGGGGGTCAGGAGAGACCCAGTACTTC.

This clonotype was counted many times. The gene calls are TRBV7-2 and TRBJ2-3; 8 positions agree with TRBD2. CDR1 and CDR2 from the germline V gene are SGHTA and FQGNSA. Trimming took 3 bases from V and 3 from J; bases not matched to a gene: 5. This CDR3 is 15 amino acids long. CDR3 sequence (DNA): TGTGCCAGCAGCTTTGTCGGGGGGGCGACAGATACGCAGTATTTT. This sequence encodes CASSFVGGATDTQYF.

This clonotype was detected a few times. The rearrangement joins TRBV3-1 to TRBJ2-2, with 15 bases lining up with TRBD2. Germline-derived CDR1 and CDR2 are LGHDT and YNNKEL (reference sequence). The CDR3 runs to 18 residues. The junction had 8 bases not matched to a gene; V was cut back by 4 bases and J by 5 bases. The CDR3 loop is CASSLGLAGGPGTGELFF. Written as DNA, the CDR3 is TGTGCCAGCAGCCTCGGACTAGCGGGAGGGCCGGGGACCGGGGAGCTGTTTTTT. The full variable domain, its missing parts supplied by reference TRBV3-1 and TRBJ2-2, is DTAVSQTPKYLVTQMGNDKSIKCEQNLGHDTMYWYKQDSKKFLKIMFSYNNKELIINETVPNRFSPKSPDKAHLNLHINSLELGDSAVYFCASSLGLAGGPGTGELFFGEGSRLTVL.

There are a few counts of this clonotype. The chain has TRBV7-2 and TRBJ2-5; D is unresolved. V lost 4 bases, J lost 5 bases, and 11 bases lay in between. The CDR3 length is 13 residues. Germline values: CDR1 SGHTA, CDR2 FQGNSA. CDR3 in amino acids: CASSSRGQETQYF. The CDR3 DNA is TGTGCCAGCAGCTCCCGTGGTCAGGAGACCCAGTACTTC.

This clonotype was seen repeatedly, ten times or more. Here the CDR3 reads CASRPPGLAGRSYEQYF. DNA for the CDR3: TGTGCCAGCCGGCCCCCGGGACTAGCGGGGAGATCCTACGAGCAGTACTTC. V is TRBV12-3 or TRBV12-4 and J is TRBJ2-7; 13 bases map to TRBD2. Trimming cost V 8 bases and J 1 base; bases outside gene matches: 11. This CDR3 has 17 residues.

This rearrangement joins TRBV4-3 to TRBJ2-3; D remains ambiguous. CDR3 size: 14 residues. The V gene lost 0 bases and the J gene lost 0 bases, with 4 bases spanning the gap. Germline V CDR1 and CDR2: LGHNA, YSLEER. The CDR3 DNA reads TGCGCCAGCAGCCAAGAAGGTAGCACAGATACGCAGTATTTT. Its protein product is CASSQEGSTDTQYF.

This clonotype was detected only a few times. V and J are TRBV11-2 and TRBJ2-5; 8 positions agree with TRBD1. The CDR3 totals 15 residues. V shed 5 bases, J shed 4 bases, and the junction held 9 bases outside the gene matches. CDR1 SGHAT and CDR2 FQNNGV come from the germline V gene. The chain's CDR3 is CASSTAQGAGETQYF. The CDR3 bases are TGTGCCAGCAGCACAGCCCAGGGGGCTGGAGAGACCCAGTACTTC.

This chain connects TRBV5-1 to TRBJ2-1; 10 positions match TRBD2. There are 13 residues in the CDR3. Trimming cost V 5 bases and J 9 bases; bases outside gene matches: 5. Germline V CDR1 and CDR2: SGHRS, YFSETQ. In DNA, the CDR3 is TGCGCCAGCAGGTTAGCTAGCGGGGGTGAGCAGTTCTTC. Amino acid sequence: CASRLASGGEQFF.

The CDR3 DNA sequence: TGTGCCAGCAGCCTTGCAGGACAGGGGGGCACAGATACGCAGTATTTT. Its translation is CASSLAGQGGTDTQYF. This chain connects TRBV5-4 to TRBJ2-3, with TRBD1 matching 10 bases. The CDR3 runs 16 residues. V shed 4 bases, J shed 1 base, and the junction held 6 bases outside the gene matches. The germline V gene encodes CDR1 SGHNT and CDR2 YYREEE (reference sequence).

A single count supports this clonotype. This chain connects TRBV6-2 or TRBV6-3 to TRBJ2-7, with 7 positions matching TRBD1. J was trimmed by 4 bases and V by 8 bases; bases with no gene match: 14. Germline values: CDR1 MNHEY, CDR2 SVGEGT. CDR3 size: 15 residues. The DNA for the CDR3 is TGTGCCAGCTCGAGGGCCGGGACAGAAAAATACGAGCAGTACTTC. As protein: CASSRAGTEKYEQYF.

This chain links TRBV27 with TRBJ2-7; TRBD2 agrees at 10 bases. The CDR3 spans 15 residues. With V trimmed by 4 bases and J by 3 bases, 6 bases remained unmatched. CDR1 is MNHEY, CDR2 SMNVEV, per germline (reference sequence). The CDR3 nucleotides are TGTGCCAGCAGTTCCCCGACTAGCGGGTTCTACGAGCAGTACTTC. Encoded protein: CASSSPTSGFYEQYF.

This clonotype came up many times. This chain joins TRBV7-2 and TRBJ2-1, with 12 bases aligning to TRBD2. CDR3 length: 20 amino acids. Losses at the gene ends were 0 bases for V and 0 bases for J; bases not matched to a gene: 9. CDR1 and CDR2 (germline): SGHTA, FQGNSA. For the CDR3, the DNA is TGTGCCAGCAGCTTAGCCGTACTAGCGGGGGGTCCCAGCTCCTACAATGAGCAGTTCTTC. This codes for CASSLAVLAGGPSSYNEQFF.

At least ten counts were recorded for this clonotype. The chain recombines TRBV29-1 with TRBJ2-2; 9 bases are shared with TRBD1. Germline CDR1 is SQVTM and CDR2 is ANQGSEA. The V gene end was trimmed by 5 bases and the J gene end by 7 bases; junction bases not matched to a gene: 5. CDR3 length: 13 amino acids. CDR3 in DNA: TGCAGCGTTCGGACAGGGGACGACGGGGAGCTGTTTTTT. This sequence encodes CSVRTGDDGELFF.

This clonotype occurred many times. This chain uses TRBV10-3 with TRBJ2-1, with D possibly being TRBD1 (6 bases). V was shortened by 3 bases and J by 13 bases, with 13 bases between the two germline ends. Per the germline V gene, CDR1 is ENHRY and CDR2 is SYGVKD. The CDR3 runs 12 residues. As DNA, the CDR3 is TGTGCCATCAGTGACGGACAGAGGCTCCAGTTCTTC. Protein sequence: CAISDGQRLQFF.

The rearrangement uses TRBV7-3 and TRBJ1-1, with D unclear. Per germline, CDR1 SGHTA and CDR2 FQGTGA. CDR3 size: 13 residues. The germline V and J ends were trimmed by 2 bases and 4 bases, with 8 bases remaining between them. The CDR3 sequence: CASSLRGLTEAFF. As DNA, the CDR3 is TGTGCCAGCAGCTTACGAGGGCTCACTGAAGCTTTCTTT.

This clonotype was detected only a few times. The genes are TRBV4-1 and TRBJ2-3, with TRBD2 identical over 12 bases. Germline values: CDR1 MGHRA, CDR2 YSYEKL. CDR3 length equals 16 residues. J gave up 8 bases and V 0 bases, and 6 bases lay outside the gene matches. The CDR3 DNA reads as TGCGCCAGCAGCCAAGAGGCTAGCGGGGGGGCTCGTACGCAGTATTTT. This gives the protein CASSQEASGGARTQYF.

The rearrangement links TRBV28 to TRBJ1-4, with D possibly being TRBD1 (6 bases). The V end lost 7 bases, the J end lost 0 bases, and 12 bases lay between the germline ends. Germline V lookup: CDR1 MDHEN, CDR2 SYDVKM. This CDR3 has 15 residues. The CDR3 sequence: CASNQRGATNEKLFF. The CDR3 bases are TGTGCCAGCAACCAGAGGGGGGCAACTAATGAAAAACTGTTTTTT.

This chain connects TRBV6-1 to TRBJ2-5; a possible D gene is TRBD2 (5 bases). This CDR3 region has 15 residues. From germline, CDR1 is MNHNS and CDR2 SASEGT. Trimming took 6 bases from V and 1 from J, leaving 15 bases between them. This CDR3 is CASRPGWGTQETQYF. CDR3 nucleotide sequence: TGTGCCAGCAGACCGGGGTGGGGAACCCAAGAGACCCAGTACTTC.

This clonotype was seen a handful of times. This chain uses TRBV27 with TRBJ2-3; TRBD2 aligns across 8 bases. Germline V CDR1 and CDR2: MNHEY, SMNVEV (reference sequence). The CDR3 is 14 amino acids. V was pared by 7 bases and J by 4 bases, with 7 bases of the junction left unmatched. As DNA, the CDR3 is TGTGCCAGCACGGTCGGGAGGGGTCCAGATACGCAGTATTTT. The encoded protein is CASTVGRGPDTQYF.

The chain uses TRBV5-1 and TRBJ2-3; 7 nucleotides agree with TRBD1. Trimming removed 1 base from V and 3 bases from J; junction bases left unmatched: 5. The germline V gene has CDR1 SGHRS and CDR2 YFSETQ. This CDR3 is 15 amino acids long. Here the CDR3 DNA reads TGCGCCAGCAGCTTGACAGGGGTGGCGACAGATACGCAGTATTTT. Its translation is CASSLTGVATDTQYF.

This clonotype occurred a few times. V gene TRBV20-1 combines with J gene TRBJ1-5; D possibly corresponds to TRBD1 (6 bases). Germline CDR1 reads DFQATT; CDR2 reads SNEGSKA (reference sequence). The CDR3 runs to 16 residues. V dropped 5 bases and J dropped 3 bases, with 20 bases sitting between them. In DNA, the CDR3 is TGCAGTGCTGCGCTGACAGGAGTTGCTTTCAATCAGCCCCAGCATTTT. Translating gives CSAALTGVAFNQPQHF.

The sample holds a few counts of this clonotype. This CDR3 reads CSVALEERASYEQYF. In DNA form, the CDR3 reads TGCAGCGTCGCCCTAGAGGAGAGGGCCTCCTACGAGCAGTACTTC. V is TRBV29-1 and J is TRBJ2-7; weak D call: TRBD2 (5 bases). The CDR3 contains 15 residues. Germline CDR1 is SQVTM and CDR2 is ANQGSEA. V was cut by 6 bases and J by 0 bases, with 18 bases left in between.

This clonotype was recorded a few times. The genes are TRBV4-2 and TRBJ2-7, with 7 bases fitting TRBD1. Germline V gene sequence: CDR1 LGHNA, CDR2 YNFKEQ. The CDR3 spans 17 residues. J was trimmed by 0 bases and V by 0 bases; bases with no gene match: 8. The CDR3 DNA sequence: TGTGCCAGCAGCCAAGAGCTCTTTCGGACAGGCTCCTACGAGCAGTACTTC. Its protein product is CASSQELFRTGSYEQYF.

The CDR3 sequence: CASSLEAQGAPSQFF. The CDR3, as DNA: TGCGCCAGCAGCTTGGAAGCGCAGGGGGCGCCAAGTCAGTTCTTC. J is TRBJ2-1 and V is TRBV5-1, with 8 positions matching TRBD1. CDR3 length: 15 residues. Per germline, CDR1 SGHRS and CDR2 YFSETQ. Unmatched junction bases numbered 12, after V lost 0 bases and J lost 13 bases.

In this sample, this clonotype turned up many times. This chain uses TRBV11-2 with TRBJ2-1; tentatively, D is TRBD1 (6 bases). Germline V gene sequence: CDR1 SGHAT, CDR2 FQNNGV. Trimming pared 4 bases from V and 4 bases from J, leaving 8 bases between. This CDR3 comprises 13 residues. CDR3 sequence: CASSSGQYNEQFF. The CDR3, as DNA: TGTGCCAGCAGCTCAGGACAGTACAATGAGCAGTTCTTC.

This chain joins TRBV20-1 and TRBJ2-1; maybe TRBD2 (5 bases). Germline V gene data show CDR1 as DFQATT and CDR2 as SNEGSKA (reference sequence). The CDR3 length is 13 residues. The ends were cut back, 6 bases at V and 7 bases at J, with 16 bases in the middle. The CDR3 coding sequence is TGCAGTGCCCCGGGTGAGGGTCTAAATGAGCAGTTCTTC. Translated: CSAPGEGLNEQFF.